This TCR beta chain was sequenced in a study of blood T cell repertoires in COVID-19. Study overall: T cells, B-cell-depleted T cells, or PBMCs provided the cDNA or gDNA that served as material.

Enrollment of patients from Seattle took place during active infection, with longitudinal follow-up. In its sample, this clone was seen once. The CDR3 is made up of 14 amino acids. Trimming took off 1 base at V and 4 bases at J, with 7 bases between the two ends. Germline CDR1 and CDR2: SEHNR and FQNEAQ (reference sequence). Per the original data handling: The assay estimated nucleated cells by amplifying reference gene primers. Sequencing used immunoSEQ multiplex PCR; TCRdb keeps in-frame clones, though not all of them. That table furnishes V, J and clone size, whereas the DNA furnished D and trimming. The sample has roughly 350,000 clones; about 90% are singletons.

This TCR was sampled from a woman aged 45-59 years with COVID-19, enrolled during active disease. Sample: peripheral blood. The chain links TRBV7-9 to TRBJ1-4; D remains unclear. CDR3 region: CASSLDSNNEKLFF. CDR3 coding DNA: TGTGCCAGCAGCTTAGATAGCAATAATGAAAAACTGTTTTTT.